This T cell receptor beta chain was obtained from a study of blood T cells in healthy people across ages. Study results and limitations: Getting older went along with TCR beta diversity per million T cells dropping roughly linearly. Diversity figures derived from one million T cells were judged to underestimate the true value.

Notes on this clonotype: Its antigen is not identified.

The trim removed 6 bases at V and 11 bases at J, leaving 9 bases unmatched. CDR3 length: 12 residues. In germline, CDR1 is MDHEN, CDR2 SYDVKM. Alongside a J-beta primer mix, a sample-barcoded 5' primer served in a second PCR lasting roughly 6 to 12 cycles. In TCRdb, the 5' RACE reads were re-called with MiXCR into one record per CDR3 protein. The data hold 800,000 to 1,000,000 distinct CDR3 sequences, with around 48% observed a single time. The chain combines TRBV28 with TRBJ1-2; 7 bases line up with TRBD1. Sequencing was performed on blood. The TCR comes from a man between 25 and 39 years old in good health. The CDR3 here is CASSLGDSLYTF. As DNA, the CDR3 is TGTGCCAGCAGCCTGGGGGACAGTCTTTACACCTTC.